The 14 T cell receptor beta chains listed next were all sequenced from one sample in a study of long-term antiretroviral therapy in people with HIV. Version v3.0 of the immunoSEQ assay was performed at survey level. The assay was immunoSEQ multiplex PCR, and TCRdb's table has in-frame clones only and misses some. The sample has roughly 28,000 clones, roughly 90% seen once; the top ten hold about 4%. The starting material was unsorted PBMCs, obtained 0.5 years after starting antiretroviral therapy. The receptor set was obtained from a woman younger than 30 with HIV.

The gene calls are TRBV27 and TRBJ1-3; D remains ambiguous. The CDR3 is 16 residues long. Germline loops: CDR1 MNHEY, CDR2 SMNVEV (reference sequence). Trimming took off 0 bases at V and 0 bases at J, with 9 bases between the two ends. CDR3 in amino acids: CASSLSGGNSGNTIYF. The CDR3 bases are TGTGCCAGCAGTTTATCAGGCGGGAACTCTGGAAACACCATATATTTT.

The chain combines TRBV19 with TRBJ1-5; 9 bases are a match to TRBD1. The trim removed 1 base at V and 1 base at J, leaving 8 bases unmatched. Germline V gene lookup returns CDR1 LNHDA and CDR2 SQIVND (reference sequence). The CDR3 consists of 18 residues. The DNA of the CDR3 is TGTGCCAGTAGTATAGCCCGGGGGACAGGGATAAGCAATCAGCCCCAGCATTTT. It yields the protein CASSIARGTGISNQPQHF.

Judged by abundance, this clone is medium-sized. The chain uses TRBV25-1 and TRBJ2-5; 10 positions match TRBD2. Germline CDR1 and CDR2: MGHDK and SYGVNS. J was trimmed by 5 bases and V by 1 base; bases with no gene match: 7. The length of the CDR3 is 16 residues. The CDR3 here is CASSEFTSGVGETQYF. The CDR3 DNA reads TGTGCCAGCAGTGAATTCACTAGCGGGGTAGGGGAGACCCAGTACTTC.

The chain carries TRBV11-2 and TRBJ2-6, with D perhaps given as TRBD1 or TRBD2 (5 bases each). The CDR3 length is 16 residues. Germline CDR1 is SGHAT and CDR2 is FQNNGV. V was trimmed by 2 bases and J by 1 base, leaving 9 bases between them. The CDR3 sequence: CASSLIWGSGANVLTF. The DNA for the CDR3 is TGTGCCAGCAGCTTAATCTGGGGGTCTGGGGCCAACGTCCTGACTTTC.

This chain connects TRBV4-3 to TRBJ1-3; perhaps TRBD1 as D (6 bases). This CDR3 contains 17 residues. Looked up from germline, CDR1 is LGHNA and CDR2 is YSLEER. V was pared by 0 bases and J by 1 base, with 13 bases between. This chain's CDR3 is CASSQDRGSSSGNTIYF. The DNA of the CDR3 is TGCGCCAGCAGCCAAGATAGGGGGTCTTCGTCTGGAAACACCATATATTTT.

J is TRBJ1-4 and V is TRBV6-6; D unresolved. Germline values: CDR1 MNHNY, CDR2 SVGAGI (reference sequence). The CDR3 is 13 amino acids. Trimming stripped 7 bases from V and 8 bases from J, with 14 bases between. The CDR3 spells CASTLSRGEKLFF. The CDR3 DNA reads TGTGCCAGCACCCTCAGTCGGGGAGAAAAACTGTTTTTT.

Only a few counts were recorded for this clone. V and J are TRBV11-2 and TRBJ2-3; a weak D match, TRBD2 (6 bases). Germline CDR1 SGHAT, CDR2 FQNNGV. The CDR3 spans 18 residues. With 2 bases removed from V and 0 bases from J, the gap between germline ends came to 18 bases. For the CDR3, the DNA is TGTGCCAGCAGCTTATTAGCTCGTAGCGGAATTAGCACAGATACGCAGTATTTT. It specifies CASSLLARSGISTDTQYF.

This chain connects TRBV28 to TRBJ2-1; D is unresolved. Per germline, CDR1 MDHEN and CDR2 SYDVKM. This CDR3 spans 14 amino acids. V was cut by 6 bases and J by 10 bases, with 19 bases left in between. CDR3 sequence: CASRSGLPPREQFF. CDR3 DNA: TGTGCCAGCAGATCCGGGCTACCACCGCGAGAGCAGTTCTTC.

CDR3 DNA sequence: TGTGCCACCGGGGGGCTCGGGACAGGGACGGAGTACTTC. Its protein product is CATGGLGTGTEYF. The chain is built from TRBV25-1 and TRBJ2-7; 9 bases align to TRBD1. V was clipped by 10 bases and J by 11 bases; unmatched bases: 15. CDR3 length: 13 residues. CDR1 is MGHDK and CDR2 is SYGVNS in the germline V gene.

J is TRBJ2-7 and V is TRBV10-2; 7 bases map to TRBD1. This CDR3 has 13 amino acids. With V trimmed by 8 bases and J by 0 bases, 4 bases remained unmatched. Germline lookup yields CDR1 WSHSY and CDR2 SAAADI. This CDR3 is CASGRDSSYEQYF. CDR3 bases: TGCGCCAGCGGCCGGGACAGCTCCTACGAGCAGTACTTC.

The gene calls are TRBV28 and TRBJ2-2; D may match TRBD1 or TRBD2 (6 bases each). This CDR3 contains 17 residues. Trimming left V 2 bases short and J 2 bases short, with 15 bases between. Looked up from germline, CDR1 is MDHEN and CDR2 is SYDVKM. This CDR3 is CASSLSIWGANTGELFF. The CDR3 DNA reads TGTGCCAGCAGTTTAAGTATTTGGGGGGCCAACACCGGGGAGCTGTTTTTT.

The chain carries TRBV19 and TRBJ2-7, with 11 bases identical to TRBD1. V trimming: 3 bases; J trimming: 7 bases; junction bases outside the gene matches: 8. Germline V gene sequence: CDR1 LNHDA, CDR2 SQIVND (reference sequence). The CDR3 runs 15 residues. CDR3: CASSMAGQGAGEQYF. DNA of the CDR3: TGTGCCAGTAGTATGGCTGGACAGGGGGCTGGGGAGCAGTACTTC.

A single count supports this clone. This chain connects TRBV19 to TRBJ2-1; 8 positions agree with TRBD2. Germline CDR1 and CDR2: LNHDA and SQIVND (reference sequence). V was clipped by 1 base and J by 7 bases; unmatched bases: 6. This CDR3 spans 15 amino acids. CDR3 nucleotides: TGTGCCAGTAGTATAGGGGCGGGAGGTCCAAATGAGCAGTTCTTC. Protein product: CASSIGAGGPNEQFF. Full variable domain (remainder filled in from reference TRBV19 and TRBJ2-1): DGGITQSPKYLFRKEGQNVTLSCEQNLNHDAMYWYRQDPGQGLRLIYYSQIVNDFQKGDIAEGYSVSREKKESFPLTVTSAQKNPTAFYLCASSIGAGGPNEQFFGPGTRLTVL.

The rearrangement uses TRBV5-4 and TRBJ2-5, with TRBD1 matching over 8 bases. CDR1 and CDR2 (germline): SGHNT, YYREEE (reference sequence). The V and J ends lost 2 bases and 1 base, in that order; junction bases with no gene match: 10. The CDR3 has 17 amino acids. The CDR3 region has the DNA TGTGCCAGCAGCTTTAATTTCGGACAGGGTAGCCAAGAGACCCAGTACTTC. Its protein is CASSFNFGQGSQETQYF.